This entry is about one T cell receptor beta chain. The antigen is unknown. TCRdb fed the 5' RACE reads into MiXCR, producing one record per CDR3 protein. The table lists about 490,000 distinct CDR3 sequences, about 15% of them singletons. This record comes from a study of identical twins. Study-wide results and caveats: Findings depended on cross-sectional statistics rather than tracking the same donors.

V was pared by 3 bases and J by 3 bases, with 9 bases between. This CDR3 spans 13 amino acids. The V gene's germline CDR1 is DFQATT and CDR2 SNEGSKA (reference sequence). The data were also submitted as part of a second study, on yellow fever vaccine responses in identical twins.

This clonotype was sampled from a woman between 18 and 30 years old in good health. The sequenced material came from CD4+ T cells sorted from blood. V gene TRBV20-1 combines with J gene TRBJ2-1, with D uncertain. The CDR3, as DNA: TGCAGTGCTAGGGGCAGGTTCTACAATGAGCAGTTCTTC. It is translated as CSARGRFYNEQFF.